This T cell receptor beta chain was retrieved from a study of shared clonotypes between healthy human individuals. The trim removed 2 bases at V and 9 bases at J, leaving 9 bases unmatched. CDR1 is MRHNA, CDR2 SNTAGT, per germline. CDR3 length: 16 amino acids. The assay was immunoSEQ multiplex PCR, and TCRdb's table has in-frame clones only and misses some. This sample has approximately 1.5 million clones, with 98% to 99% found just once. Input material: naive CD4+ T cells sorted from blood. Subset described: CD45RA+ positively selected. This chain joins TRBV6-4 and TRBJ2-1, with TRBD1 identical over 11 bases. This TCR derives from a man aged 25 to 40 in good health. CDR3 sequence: CASSDAGTGGNGEQFF. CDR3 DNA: TGTGCCAGCAGTGACGCCGGGACAGGGGGGAACGGTGAGCAGTTCTTC.